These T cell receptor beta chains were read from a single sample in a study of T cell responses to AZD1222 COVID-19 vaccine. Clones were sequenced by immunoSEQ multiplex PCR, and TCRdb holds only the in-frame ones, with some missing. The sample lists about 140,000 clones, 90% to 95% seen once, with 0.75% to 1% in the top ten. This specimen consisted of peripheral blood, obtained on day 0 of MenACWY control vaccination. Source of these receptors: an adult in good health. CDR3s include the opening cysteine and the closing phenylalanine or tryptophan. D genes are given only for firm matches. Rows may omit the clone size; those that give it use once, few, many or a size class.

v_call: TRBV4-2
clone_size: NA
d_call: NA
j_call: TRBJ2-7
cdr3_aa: CASSQGPLGYEQYF
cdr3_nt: TGTGCCAGCAGCCAAGGCCCACTGGGCTACGAGCAGTACTTC

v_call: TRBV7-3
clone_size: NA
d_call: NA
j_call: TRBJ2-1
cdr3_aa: CASSLEAGWGEQFF
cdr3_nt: TGTGCCAGCAGCTTAGAGGCGGGATGGGGTGAGCAGTTCTTC

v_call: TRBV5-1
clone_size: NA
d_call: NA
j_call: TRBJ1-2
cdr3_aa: CASSLDPATVNYGYTF
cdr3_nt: TGCGCCAGCAGCTTGGATCCAGCGACAGTAAACTATGGCTACACCTTC

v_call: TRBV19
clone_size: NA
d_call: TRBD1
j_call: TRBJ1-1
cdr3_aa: CASSRSWTGNTEAFF
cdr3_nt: TGTGCCAGTAGTAGATCCTGGACAGGGAACACTGAAGCTTTCTTT

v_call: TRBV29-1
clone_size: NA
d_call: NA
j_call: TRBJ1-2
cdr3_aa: CSVVWQGGRGYTF
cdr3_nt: TGCAGCGTTGTCTGGCAGGGAGGACGTGGCTACACCTTC

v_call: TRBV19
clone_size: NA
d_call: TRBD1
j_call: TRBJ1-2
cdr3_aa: CASSTPRGTGTYGYTF
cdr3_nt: TGTGCCAGTAGTACCCCGCGGGGGACAGGGACCTATGGCTACACCTTC

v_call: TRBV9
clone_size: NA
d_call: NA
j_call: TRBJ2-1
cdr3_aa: CASSVRFSANYNEQFF
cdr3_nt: TGTGCCAGCAGCGTACGCTTTAGTGCTAATTACAATGAGCAGTTCTTC

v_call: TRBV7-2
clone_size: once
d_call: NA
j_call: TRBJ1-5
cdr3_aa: CASSFLLPGNGNQPQHF
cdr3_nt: TGTGCCAGCAGCTTCCTCCTCCCGGGTAATGGCAATCAGCCCCAGCATTTT

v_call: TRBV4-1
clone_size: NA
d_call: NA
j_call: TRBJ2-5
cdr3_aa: CASSPSFAETQYF
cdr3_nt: TGCGCCAGCAGCCCCAGTTTTGCGGAGACCCAGTACTTC

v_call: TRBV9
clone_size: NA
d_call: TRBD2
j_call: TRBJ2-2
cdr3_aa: CASSVASGPGELFF
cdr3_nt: TGTGCCAGCAGCGTAGCTAGCGGGCCCGGGGAGCTGTTTTTT

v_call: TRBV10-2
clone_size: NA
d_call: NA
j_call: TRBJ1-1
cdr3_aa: CASNNLRTEAFF
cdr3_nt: TGCGCCAGCAATAACCTTCGGACTGAAGCTTTCTTT

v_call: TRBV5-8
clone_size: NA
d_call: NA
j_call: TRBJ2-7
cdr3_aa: CASRRRGAQDEQYF
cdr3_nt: TGTGCCAGCAGGCGGAGAGGAGCCCAGGACGAGCAGTACTTC

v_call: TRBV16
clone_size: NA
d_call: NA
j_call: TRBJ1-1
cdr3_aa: CASSPRLTVNTEAFF
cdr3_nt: TGTGCCAGCAGTCCTCGTTTAACAGTGAACACTGAAGCTTTCTTT

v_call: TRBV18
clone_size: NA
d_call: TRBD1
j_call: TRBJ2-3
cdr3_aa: CASSPQGAPLDTQYF
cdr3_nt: TGTGCCAGCTCACCCCAGGGGGCGCCGCTAGATACGCAGTATTTT

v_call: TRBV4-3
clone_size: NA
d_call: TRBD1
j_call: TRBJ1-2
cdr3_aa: CASSLTGAAYYGYTF
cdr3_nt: TGCGCCAGCAGCCTAACAGGGGCCGCGTACTATGGCTACACCTTC

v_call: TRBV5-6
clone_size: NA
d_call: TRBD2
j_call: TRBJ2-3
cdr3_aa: CASSFGPSGGTDTQYF
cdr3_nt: TGTGCCAGCAGTTTTGGCCCCAGCGGGGGCACAGATACGCAGTATTTT

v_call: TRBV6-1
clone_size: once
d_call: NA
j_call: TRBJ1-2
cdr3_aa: CASSEGGYGYTF
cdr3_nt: TGTGCCAGCAGTGAAGGGGGCTATGGCTACACCTTC

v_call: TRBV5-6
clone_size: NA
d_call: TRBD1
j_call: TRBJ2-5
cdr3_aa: CASSLGGQGLWNQETQYF
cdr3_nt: TGTGCCAGCAGCTTGGGGGGACAGGGACTTTGGAACCAAGAGACCCAGTACTTC

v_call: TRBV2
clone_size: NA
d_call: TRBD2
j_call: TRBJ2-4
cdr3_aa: CASSSGSSKNIQYF
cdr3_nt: TGTGCCAGCAGTAGCGGGAGTTCCAAAAACATTCAGTACTTC

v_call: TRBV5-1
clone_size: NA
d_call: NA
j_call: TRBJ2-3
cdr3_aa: CASSVLGGRTDTQYF
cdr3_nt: TGCGCCAGCAGCGTCCTAGGGGGGCGCACAGATACGCAGTATTTT

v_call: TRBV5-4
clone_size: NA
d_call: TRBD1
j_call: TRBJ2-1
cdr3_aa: CASSKGQGAYNEQFF
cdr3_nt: TGTGCCAGCAGCAAGGGACAGGGAGCCTACAATGAGCAGTTCTTC

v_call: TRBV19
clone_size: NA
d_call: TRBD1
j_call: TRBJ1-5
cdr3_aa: CASSSTGGPSQPQHF
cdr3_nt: TGTGCCAGTAGCTCGACAGGGGGTCCGAGTCAGCCCCAGCATTTT

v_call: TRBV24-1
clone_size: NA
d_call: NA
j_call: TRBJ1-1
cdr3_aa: CATSDFEALNTEAFF
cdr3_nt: TGTGCCACCAGTGATTTTGAGGCGTTGAACACTGAAGCTTTCTTT

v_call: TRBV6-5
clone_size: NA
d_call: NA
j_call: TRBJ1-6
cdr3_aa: CPVGDLTPLNSPLHF
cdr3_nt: TGTCCCGTAGGGGACCTTACTCCGCTTAATTCACCCCTCCACTTT

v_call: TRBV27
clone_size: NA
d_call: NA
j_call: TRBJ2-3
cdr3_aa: CASRNRNGGQYF
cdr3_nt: TGTGCCAGCAGAAACAGGAACGGGGGGCAGTATTTT

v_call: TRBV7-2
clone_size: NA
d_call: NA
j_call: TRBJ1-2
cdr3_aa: CASGDGGFYGYTF
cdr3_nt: TGTGCCAGCGGTGACGGGGGATTCTATGGCTACACCTTC